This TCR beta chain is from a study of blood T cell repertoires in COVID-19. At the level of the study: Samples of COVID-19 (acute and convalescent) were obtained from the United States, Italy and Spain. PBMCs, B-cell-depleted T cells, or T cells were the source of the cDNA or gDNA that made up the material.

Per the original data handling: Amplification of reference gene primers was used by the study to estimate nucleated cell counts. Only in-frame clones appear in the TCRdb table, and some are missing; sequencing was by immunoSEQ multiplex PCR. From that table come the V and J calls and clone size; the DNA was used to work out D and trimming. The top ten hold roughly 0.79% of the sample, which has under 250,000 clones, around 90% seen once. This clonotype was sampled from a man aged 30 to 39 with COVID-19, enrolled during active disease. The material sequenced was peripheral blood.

DNA for the CDR3: TGTGCCAGCATAGACAGGGGTGATACGCAGTATTTT. It specifies CASIDRGDTQYF. This chain links TRBV2 with TRBJ2-3, with 8 positions matching TRBD1. Germline V gene data show CDR1 as SNHLY and CDR2 as FYNNEI. The CDR3 is 12 residues long. Trimming cost V 7 bases and J 6 bases; bases outside gene matches: 3.